One sample yielded the 20 T cell receptor beta chains listed below, sequenced in a study of shared clonotypes between healthy human individuals. The method was immunoSEQ multiplex PCR; TCRdb's version includes in-frame clones alone and lacks a portion of them. The sample gives about 590,000 clones, roughly 96% of which show up once; 0.095% to 0.12% is in the top ten. Naivety among CD8 cells was defined by CD45RO negativity and positive CCR7 selection, thereby excluding terminally differentiated effector memory CD45RA+ cells. The sample was naive CD8+ T cells sorted from blood. Source of these receptors: a woman between 25 and 40 years old in good health.

V usage is TRBV28 and J usage is TRBJ2-7, with a weak D call TRBD1 (6 bases). V was shortened by 7 bases and J by 2 bases, with 12 bases between the two germline ends. This CDR3 contains 13 residues. Germline V lookup: CDR1 MDHEN, CDR2 SYDVKM. The CDR3 spells CASKTGFTYEQYF. The DNA of the CDR3 is TGTGCCAGCAAGACAGGCTTCACCTACGAGCAGTACTTC.

Concerning this clone: The same CDR3 is also encoded by other DNA sequences in this sample. V gene TRBV28 combines with J gene TRBJ2-1; no clear D gene. V shed 3 bases and J shed 0 bases, with 0 bases lying between them. The CDR3 runs to 12 residues. Germline values: CDR1 MDHEN, CDR2 SYDVKM. The CDR3 is CASSFSYNEQFF. CDR3 bases: TGTGCCAGCAGTTTCTCCTACAATGAGCAGTTCTTC.

This rearrangement joins TRBV13 to TRBJ1-3; 7 nucleotides match TRBD1. The germline V gene encodes CDR1 PRHDT and CDR2 FYEKMQ (reference sequence). V dropped 4 bases and J dropped 4; count of bases not matched to a gene: 4. The CDR3 is 14 residues long. The CDR3 is CASSWTGSGNTIYF. In nucleotides, the CDR3 is TGTGCCAGCAGCTGGACAGGTAGCGGAAACACCATATATTTT.

V is TRBV28 and J is TRBJ2-6, with D hard to call. The germline gives CDR1 MDHEN, CDR2 SYDVKM. V lost 6 bases and J lost 10, with 10 bases in between. This CDR3 comprises 12 residues. The CDR3 is CASSRAFNVLTF. In DNA, the CDR3 is TGTGCCAGCAGCCGTGCCTTTAACGTCCTGACTTTC.

This chain links TRBV28 with TRBJ2-5, with 7 bases identical to TRBD2. The CDR3 extends over 16 amino acids. Germline loops: CDR1 MDHEN, CDR2 SYDVKM. After removal of 6 bases from V and 3 bases from J, the junction contained 13 bases not matched to a gene. The CDR3 nucleotides are TGTGCCAGCAGACCTAAAGGGGTTGCGGGAGAAGAGACCCAGTACTTC. Amino acid sequence: CASRPKGVAGEETQYF.

This rearrangement joins TRBV4-1 to TRBJ2-1; 7 bases match TRBD2. The germline CDR1 and CDR2 sequences are MGHRA and YSYEKL. The CDR3 is made up of 17 amino acids. V was pared by 0 bases and J by 4 bases, with 9 bases of the junction left unmatched. CDR3 DNA sequence: TGCGCCAGCAGCCAAGATTTTGCGCCTAGCGGTTACAATGAGCAGTTCTTC. Its protein product is CASSQDFAPSGYNEQFF.

The rearrangement uses TRBV28 and TRBJ1-2, with D perhaps TRBD1 (6 bases). The CDR3 extends over 14 amino acids. Trimming stripped 6 bases from V and 4 bases from J, with 15 bases between. The V gene's germline CDR1 is MDHEN and CDR2 SYDVKM. The CDR3 region has the DNA TGTGCCAGCAGAACACGGACAGCCAGCTATGGCTACACCTTC. It is translated as CASRTRTASYGYTF.

This clone was detected a few times. The chain recombines TRBV4-1 with TRBJ2-1; D is unclear. CDR3 length: 12 residues. Germline CDR1 MGHRA, CDR2 YSYEKL. With 1 base removed from V and 6 bases from J, the gap between germline ends came to 4 bases. The CDR3 is CASSQGSNEQFF. The CDR3, as DNA: TGCGCCAGCAGCCAAGGGAGCAATGAGCAGTTCTTC.

The chain links TRBV28 to TRBJ1-5; D unclear. Germline CDR1 MDHEN, CDR2 SYDVKM. CDR3 length: 15 residues. V dropped 3 bases and J dropped 5 bases, with 14 bases sitting between them. The CDR3 bases are TGTGCCAGCAGTTTTGAGGGTAGTCTGTATCAGCCCCAGCATTTT. Its translation is CASSFEGSLYQPQHF.

Regarding this clone: Other nucleotide sequences in the sample specify the same CDR3. This chain connects TRBV9 to TRBJ2-7, with a tentative D call TRBD2 (7 bases). This CDR3 has 14 residues. The germline V and J ends were trimmed by 0 bases and 4 bases, with 11 bases remaining between them. The germline CDR1 and CDR2 sequences are SGDLS and YYNGEE. The chain's CDR3 is CASSVGGGGYEQYF. The CDR3 DNA follows: TGTGCCAGCAGCGTAGGAGGGGGAGGGTACGAGCAGTACTTC.

The V call is TRBV28, the J call TRBJ2-5; D is unresolved. CDR1 is MDHEN, CDR2 SYDVKM, per germline. The germline V and J ends were trimmed by 3 bases and 2 bases, with 10 bases remaining between them. CDR3 length: 14 residues. The CDR3 region is CASSFSPEQETQYF. Here the CDR3 DNA reads TGTGCCAGCAGTTTTTCCCCAGAGCAAGAGACCCAGTACTTC.

This clone was seen only once. The junction and the germline gene differ at one end; a read error may be behind it. The chain carries TRBV27 and TRBJ2-7, with 7 bases fitting TRBD1. CDR3 size: 14 residues. CDR1 MNHEY and CDR2 SMNVEV come from the germline V gene (reference sequence). The CDR3 sequence is CASSQGGQSFEQYF. The CDR3 coding sequence is TGTGCCAGCTCCCAAGGGGGCCAATCCTTCGAGCAGTACTTC.

The chain employs TRBV5-5 and TRBJ2-5; D gene uncertain. Germline V gene sequence: CDR1 SGHKS, CDR2 YYEKEE (reference sequence). This CDR3 is 12 amino acids long. V was shortened by 1 base and J by 7 bases, with 8 bases between the two germline ends. CDR3 sequence: CASSLFSSTQYF. The CDR3 region has the DNA TGTGCCAGCAGCTTGTTTAGTTCGACCCAGTACTTC.

This sequence joins TRBV19 and TRBJ2-1, with 8 bases aligning to TRBD2. Unmatched junction bases numbered 5, after V lost 3 bases and J lost 4 bases. Germline CDR1 is LNHDA and CDR2 is SQIVND (reference sequence). This CDR3 has 15 residues. The CDR3 region is CASSITSGHYNEQFF. The CDR3 DNA is TGTGCCAGTAGTATCACTAGCGGCCATTACAATGAGCAGTTCTTC.

The chain combines TRBV25-1 with TRBJ2-1; 7 positions match TRBD1. Germline CDR1 reads MGHDK; CDR2 reads SYGVNS. The CDR3 is 17 amino acids. Trimming at V came to 1 base and at J to 7 bases, leaving 13 bases not matched to a gene. In nucleotides, the CDR3 is TGTGCCAGCAGTGAATCCGCAGGGGGATGGGGAGAGAATGAGCAGTTCTTC. Protein product: CASSESAGGWGENEQFF. Supplemented by reference TRBV25-1 and TRBJ2-1, the full variable domain reads EADIYQTPRYLVIGTGKKITLECSQTMGHDKMYWYQQDPGMELHLIHYSYGVNSTEKGDLSSESTVSRIRTEHFPLTLESARPSHTSQYLCASSESAGGWGENEQFFGPGTRLTVL.

The count of this clone is one. The chain couples TRBV6-5 to TRBJ2-7, with 7 positions matching TRBD1. Germline CDR1 reads MNHEY; CDR2 reads SVGAGI. This CDR3 comprises 14 residues. The V segment lost 6 bases and the J segment 4 bases; nucleotides outside the gene matches: 9. The chain's CDR3 is CASSHRDRAYEQYF. The CDR3 DNA follows: TGTGCCAGCAGCCACCGAGACAGGGCGTACGAGCAGTACTTC.

This chain uses TRBV19 with TRBJ2-5, with TRBD2 identical over 7 bases. The J segment lost 4 bases and the V segment lost 5 bases, leaving 7 bases of the junction unmatched. Germline V CDR1 and CDR2: LNHDA, SQIVND (reference sequence). The CDR3 is 14 residues long. CDR3 sequence (DNA): TGTGCCAGTAGTTACCGGGACTACTCAGAGACCCAGTACTTC. The encoded protein is CASSYRDYSETQYF.

This rearrangement joins TRBV27 to TRBJ2-5; the D gene is possibly TRBD1 (5 bases). The DNA matches TRBJ2-7 better at its end, which makes the J call doubtful. Germline V gene data show CDR1 as MNHEY and CDR2 as SMNVEV (reference sequence). This CDR3 spans 14 amino acids. CDR3 residues: CASSLQGRGYEQYF. The CDR3, as DNA: TGTGCCAGCAGTTTGCAGGGTAGGGGATACGAGCAGTACTTC.

This chain links TRBV5-4 with TRBJ2-7; D remains unclear. Germline CDR1 reads SGHNT; CDR2 reads YYREEE (reference sequence). The CDR3 runs to 12 residues. Trimming left V 4 bases short and J 3 bases short, with 8 bases between. CDR3 residues: CASSTPGYEQYF. The DNA for the CDR3 is TGTGCCAGCAGCACCCCGGGCTACGAGCAGTACTTC.

For this clone: The same CDR3 is also encoded by other DNA sequences in this sample. The J gene is TRBJ2-7, the V gene TRBV28; TRBD1 matches at 7 bases. Germline CDR1 MDHEN, CDR2 SYDVKM. CDR3 length: 13 residues. The V gene end was trimmed by 2 bases and the J gene end by 4 bases; junction bases not matched to a gene: 2. In DNA form, the CDR3 reads TGTGCCAGCAGTTTAGGCAGGGGGTACGAGCAGTACTTC. Encoded protein: CASSLGRGYEQYF.